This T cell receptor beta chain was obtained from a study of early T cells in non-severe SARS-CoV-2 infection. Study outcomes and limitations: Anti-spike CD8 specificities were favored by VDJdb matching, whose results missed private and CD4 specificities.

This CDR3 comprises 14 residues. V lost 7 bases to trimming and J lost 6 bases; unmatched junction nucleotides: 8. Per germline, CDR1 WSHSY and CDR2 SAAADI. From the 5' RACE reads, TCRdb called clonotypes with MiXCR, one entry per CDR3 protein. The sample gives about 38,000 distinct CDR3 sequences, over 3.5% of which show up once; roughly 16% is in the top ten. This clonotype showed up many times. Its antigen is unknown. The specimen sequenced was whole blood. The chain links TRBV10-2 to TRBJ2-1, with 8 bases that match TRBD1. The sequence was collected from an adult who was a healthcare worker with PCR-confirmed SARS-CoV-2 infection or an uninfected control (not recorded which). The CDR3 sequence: CASMRTGSLNEQFF. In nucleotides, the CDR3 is TGCGCCAGCATGAGGACAGGGAGTCTCAATGAGCAGTTCTTC.